These 4 T cell receptor beta chains were sequenced from one sample in a study of blood T cell repertoires in COVID-19. Generated by immunoSEQ multiplex PCR, the TCRdb table keeps only in-frame clones and is missing some. The sample contains 150,000 to 200,000 clones, around nine tenths of which appear only once. The sample taken for sequencing was peripheral blood. The source is a man between 60 and 75 years old with active or convalescent COVID-19.

The rearrangement uses TRBV7-9 and TRBJ1-1; tentative D call: TRBD1 (6 bases). Germline lookup yields CDR1 SEHNR and CDR2 FQNEAQ (reference sequence). V lost 8 bases and J lost 5, with 15 bases in between. The CDR3 runs to 13 residues. The DNA for the CDR3 is TGTGCCAGCGGGGGCAGGGAAGGGACTGAAGCTTTCTTT. This encodes CASGGREGTEAFF.

The chain is built from TRBV7-9 and TRBJ2-5, with 9 bases identical to TRBD1. Germline-derived CDR1 and CDR2 are SEHNR and FQNEAQ (reference sequence). The CDR3 is 14 residues long. The V segment lost 4 bases and the J segment 3 bases; nucleotides outside the gene matches: 3. The CDR3 loop reads CASSSGQGKETQYF. As DNA, the CDR3 is TGTGCCAGCAGCTCCGGACAGGGGAAAGAGACCCAGTACTTC.

The chain employs TRBV5-8 and TRBJ1-2; D remains unclear. With 0 bases removed from V and 0 bases from J, the gap between germline ends came to 9 bases. The CDR3 runs 15 residues. CDR1 is SGHTS, CDR2 YDEGEE, per germline. CDR3 loop: CASSLVGRANYGYTF. CDR3 nucleotide sequence: TGTGCCAGCAGCTTGGTAGGGAGAGCTAACTATGGCTACACCTTC.

The rearrangement links TRBV6-6 to TRBJ2-2; 8 positions agree with TRBD1. The V segment lost 6 bases and the J segment 7 bases; nucleotides outside the gene matches: 13. The CDR3 contains 16 residues. Germline V gene sequence: CDR1 MNHNY, CDR2 SVGAGI (reference sequence). CDR3 bases: TGTGCCAGCAGGCCCGACGGCAGGGGGCTACACGGGGAGCTGTTTTTT. It encodes CASRPDGRGLHGELFF.